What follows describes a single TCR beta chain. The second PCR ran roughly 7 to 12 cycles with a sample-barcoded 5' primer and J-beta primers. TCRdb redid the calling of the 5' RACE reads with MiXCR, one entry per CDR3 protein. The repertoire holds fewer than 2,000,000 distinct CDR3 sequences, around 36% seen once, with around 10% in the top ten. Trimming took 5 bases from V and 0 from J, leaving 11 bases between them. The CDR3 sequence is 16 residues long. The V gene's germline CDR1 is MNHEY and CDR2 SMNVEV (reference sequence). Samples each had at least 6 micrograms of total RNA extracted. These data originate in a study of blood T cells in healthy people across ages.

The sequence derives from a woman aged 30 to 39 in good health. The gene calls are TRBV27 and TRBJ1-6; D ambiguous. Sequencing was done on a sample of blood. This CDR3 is CASSPHASSYNSPLHF. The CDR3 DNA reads TGTGCCAGCAGTCCCCATGCGAGCTCCTATAATTCACCCCTCCACTTT.